The subject of this entry is one T cell receptor (beta chain). The entry originates in a study of control samples from healthy donors and cancer patients. The protocol was immunoSEQ multiplex PCR, while the TCRdb copy is restricted to in-frame clones and leaves out a portion. The sample lists more than 150,000 clones, about 93% occurring once. The TCR comes from a man in his fifties in good health. The sequenced sample consisted of blood.

The DNA of the CDR3 is TGTGCCAGCAGCCAAATGTATGAGCAGTTCTTC. It specifies CASSQMYEQFF. This chain uses TRBV3-1 (or the pseudogene TRBV3-2) with TRBJ2-1, with D hard to call. Deletions cut 2 bases from V and 8 bases from J, with 4 bases between. There are 11 residues in the CDR3. Germline V lookup: CDR1 LGHDT, CDR2 YNNKEL (reference sequence).